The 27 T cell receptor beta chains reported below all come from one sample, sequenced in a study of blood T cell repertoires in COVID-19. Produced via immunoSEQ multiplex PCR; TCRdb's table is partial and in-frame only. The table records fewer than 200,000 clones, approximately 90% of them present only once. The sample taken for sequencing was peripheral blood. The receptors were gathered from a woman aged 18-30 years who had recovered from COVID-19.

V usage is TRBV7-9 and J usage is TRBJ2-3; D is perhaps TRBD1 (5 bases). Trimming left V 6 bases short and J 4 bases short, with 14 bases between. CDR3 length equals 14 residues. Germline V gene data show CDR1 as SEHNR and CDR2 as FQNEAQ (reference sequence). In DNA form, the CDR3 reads TGTGCCAGCAGTCCCGGGCAGGGCGCAGATACGCAGTATTTT. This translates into CASSPGQGADTQYF.

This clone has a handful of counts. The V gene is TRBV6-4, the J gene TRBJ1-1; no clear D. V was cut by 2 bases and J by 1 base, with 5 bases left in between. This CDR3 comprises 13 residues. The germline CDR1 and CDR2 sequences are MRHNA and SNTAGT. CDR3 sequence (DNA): TGTGCCAGCAGTGACAGAGAGAACACTGAAGCTTTCTTT. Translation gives CASSDRENTEAFF.

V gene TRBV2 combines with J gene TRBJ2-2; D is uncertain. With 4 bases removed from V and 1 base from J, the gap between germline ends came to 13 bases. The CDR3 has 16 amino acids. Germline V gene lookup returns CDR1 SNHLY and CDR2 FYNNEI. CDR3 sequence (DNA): TGTGCCAGCAGTGGAACACACGGGTTGAACACCGGGGAGCTGTTTTTT. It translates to CASSGTHGLNTGELFF.

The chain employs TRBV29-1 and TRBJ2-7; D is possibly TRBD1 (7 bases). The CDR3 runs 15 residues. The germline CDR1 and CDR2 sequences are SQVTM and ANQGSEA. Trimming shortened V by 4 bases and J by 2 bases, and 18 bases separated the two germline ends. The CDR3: CSVGADREATYEQYF. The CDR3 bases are TGCAGCGTTGGGGCCGACAGGGAGGCCACCTACGAGCAGTACTTC.

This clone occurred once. The CDR3 loop reads CASSLGHQLENEQFF. CDR3 sequence (DNA): TGTGCCAGCAGTCTCGGACACCAACTCGAAAATGAGCAGTTCTTC. The chain combines TRBV5-8 with TRBJ2-1; D is perhaps TRBD1 (5 bases). CDR3 length: 15 amino acids. V was pared by 5 bases and J by 7 bases, with 19 bases between. Germline CDR1 reads SGHTS; CDR2 reads YDEGEE.

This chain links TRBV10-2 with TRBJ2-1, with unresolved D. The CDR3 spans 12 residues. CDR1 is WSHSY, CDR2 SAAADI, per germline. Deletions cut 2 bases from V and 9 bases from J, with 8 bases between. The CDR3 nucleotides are TGCGCCAGCAGTGAGCGAGGTGGTGAGCAGTTCTTC. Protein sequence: CASSERGGEQFF.

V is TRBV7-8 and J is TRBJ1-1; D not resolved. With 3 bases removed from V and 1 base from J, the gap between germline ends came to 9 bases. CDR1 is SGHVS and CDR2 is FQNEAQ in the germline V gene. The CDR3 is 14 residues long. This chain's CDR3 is CASSFVRGNTEAFF. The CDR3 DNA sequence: TGTGCCAGCAGCTTTGTAAGAGGGAACACTGAAGCTTTCTTT.

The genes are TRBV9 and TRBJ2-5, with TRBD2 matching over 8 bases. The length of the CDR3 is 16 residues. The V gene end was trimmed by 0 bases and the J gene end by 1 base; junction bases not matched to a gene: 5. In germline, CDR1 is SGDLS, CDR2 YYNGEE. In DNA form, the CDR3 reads TGTGCCAGCAGCGTAGCTACAACTAGCGGCCAAGAGACCCAGTACTTC. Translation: CASSVATTSGQETQYF.

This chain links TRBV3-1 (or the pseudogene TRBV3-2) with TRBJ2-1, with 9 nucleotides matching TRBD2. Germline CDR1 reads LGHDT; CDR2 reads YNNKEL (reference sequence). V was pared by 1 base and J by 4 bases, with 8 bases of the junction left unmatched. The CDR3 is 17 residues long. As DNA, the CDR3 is TGTGCCAGCAGCCAAGTCGGAGCGGGGGGACGTTACAATGAGCAGTTCTTC. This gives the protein CASSQVGAGGRYNEQFF.

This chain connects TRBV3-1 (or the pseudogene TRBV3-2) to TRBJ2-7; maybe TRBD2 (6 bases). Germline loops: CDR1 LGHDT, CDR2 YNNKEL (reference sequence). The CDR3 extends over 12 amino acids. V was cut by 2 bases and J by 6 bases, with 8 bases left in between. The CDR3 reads CASSQLGGEQYF. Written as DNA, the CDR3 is TGTGCCAGCAGCCAACTGGGGGGCGAGCAGTACTTC.

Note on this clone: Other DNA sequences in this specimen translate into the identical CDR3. DNA of the CDR3: TGTGCCAGCTCACCCGGGACAGGGGGAACTGAAGCTTTCTTT. This translates into CASSPGTGGTEAFF. The V call is TRBV18, the J call TRBJ1-1; 11 nucleotides line up with TRBD1. V trimming: 3 bases; J trimming: 5 bases; junction bases outside the gene matches: 2. Germline V gives CDR1 KGHSH, CDR2 LQKENI. This CDR3 contains 14 residues.

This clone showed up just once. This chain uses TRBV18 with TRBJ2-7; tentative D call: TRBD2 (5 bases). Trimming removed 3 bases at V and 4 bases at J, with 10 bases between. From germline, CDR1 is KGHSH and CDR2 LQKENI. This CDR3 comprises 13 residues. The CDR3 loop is CASSPSPGYEQYF. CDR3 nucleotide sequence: TGTGCCAGCTCACCGTCACCGGGATACGAGCAGTACTTC.

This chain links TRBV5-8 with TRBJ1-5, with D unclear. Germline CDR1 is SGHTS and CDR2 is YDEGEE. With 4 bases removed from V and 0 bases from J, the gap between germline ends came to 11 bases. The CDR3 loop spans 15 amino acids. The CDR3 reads CASSPRQISNQPQHF. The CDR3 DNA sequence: TGTGCCAGCAGCCCCCGCCAGATTAGCAATCAGCCCCAGCATTTT.

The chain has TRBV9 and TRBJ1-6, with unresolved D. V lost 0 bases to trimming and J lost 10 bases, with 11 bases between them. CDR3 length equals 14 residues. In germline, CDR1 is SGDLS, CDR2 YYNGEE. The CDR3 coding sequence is TGTGCCAGCAGCGTAGAGCAGGTGCCCTCACCCCTCCACTTT. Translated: CASSVEQVPSPLHF.

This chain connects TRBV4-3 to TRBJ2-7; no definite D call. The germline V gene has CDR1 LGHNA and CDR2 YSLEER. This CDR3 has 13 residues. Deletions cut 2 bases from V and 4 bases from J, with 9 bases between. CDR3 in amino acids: CASSQPKSYEQYV. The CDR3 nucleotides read TGCGCCAGCAGCCAACCGAAGAGTTACGAGCAGTACGTC.

DNA of the CDR3: TGTGCCAGCAGCAAAGGGGGAGGCAATCAGCCCCAGCATTTT. This encodes CASSKGGGNQPQHF. The chain has TRBV9 and TRBJ1-5; D perhaps matches TRBD1 (6 bases). CDR1 and CDR2 (germline): SGDLS, YYNGEE. Trimming pared 4 bases from V and 2 bases from J, leaving 10 bases between. This CDR3 has 14 amino acids. The whole variable domain, filled in from reference TRBV9 and TRBJ1-5, reads DSGVTQTPKHLITATGQRVTLRCSPRSGDLSVYWYQQSLDQGLQFLIQYYNGEERAKGNILERFSAQQFPDLHSELNLSSLELGDSALYFCASSKGGGNQPQHFGDGTRLSIL.

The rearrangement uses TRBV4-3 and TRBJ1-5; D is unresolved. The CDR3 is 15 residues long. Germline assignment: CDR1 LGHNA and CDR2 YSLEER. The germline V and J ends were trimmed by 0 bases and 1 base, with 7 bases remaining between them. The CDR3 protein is CASSQDAGSNQPQHF. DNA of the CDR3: TGCGCCAGCAGCCAAGATGCGGGGAGCAATCAGCCCCAGCATTTT.

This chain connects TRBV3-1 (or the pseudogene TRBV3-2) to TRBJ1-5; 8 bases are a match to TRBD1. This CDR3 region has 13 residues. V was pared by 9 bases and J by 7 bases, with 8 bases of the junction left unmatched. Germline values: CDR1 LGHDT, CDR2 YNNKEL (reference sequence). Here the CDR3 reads CARVSGGWQPQHF. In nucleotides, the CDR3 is TGTGCCAGGGTCTCAGGGGGCTGGCAGCCCCAGCATTTT.

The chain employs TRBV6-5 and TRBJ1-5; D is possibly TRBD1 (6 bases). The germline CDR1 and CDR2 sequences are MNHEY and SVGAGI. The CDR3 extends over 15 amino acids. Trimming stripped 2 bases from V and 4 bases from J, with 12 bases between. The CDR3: CASSYGDTQNQPQHF. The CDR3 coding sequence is TGTGCCAGCAGTTACGGGGACACGCAGAATCAGCCCCAGCATTTT.

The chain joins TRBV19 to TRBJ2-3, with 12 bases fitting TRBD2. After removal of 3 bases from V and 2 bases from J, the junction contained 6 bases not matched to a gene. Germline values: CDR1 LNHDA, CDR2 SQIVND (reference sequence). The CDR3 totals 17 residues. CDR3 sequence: CASSMTSGSYITDTQYF. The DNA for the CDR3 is TGTGCCAGTAGTATGACTAGCGGGAGTTATATCACAGATACGCAGTATTTT.

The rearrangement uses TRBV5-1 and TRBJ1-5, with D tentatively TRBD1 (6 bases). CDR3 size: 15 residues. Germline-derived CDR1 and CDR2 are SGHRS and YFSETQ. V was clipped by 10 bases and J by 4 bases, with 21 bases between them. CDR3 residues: CASRPGDQGNQPQHF. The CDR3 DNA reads TGCGCCTCTCGGCCAGGGGACCAAGGGAATCAGCCCCAGCATTTT.

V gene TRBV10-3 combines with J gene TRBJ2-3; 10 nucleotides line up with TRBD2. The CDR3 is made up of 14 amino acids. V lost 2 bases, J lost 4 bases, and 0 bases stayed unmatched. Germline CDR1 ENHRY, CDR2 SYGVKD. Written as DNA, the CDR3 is TGTGCCATCAGTGAGGGGACTAGCGCAGATACGCAGTATTTT. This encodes CAISEGTSADTQYF.

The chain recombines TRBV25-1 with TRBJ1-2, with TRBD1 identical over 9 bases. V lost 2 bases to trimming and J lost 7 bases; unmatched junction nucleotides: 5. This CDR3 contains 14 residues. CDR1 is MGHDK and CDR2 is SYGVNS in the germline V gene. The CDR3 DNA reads TGTGCCAGCAGTGAACAGGGGACAGGGTTTGGCTACACCTTC. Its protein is CASSEQGTGFGYTF.

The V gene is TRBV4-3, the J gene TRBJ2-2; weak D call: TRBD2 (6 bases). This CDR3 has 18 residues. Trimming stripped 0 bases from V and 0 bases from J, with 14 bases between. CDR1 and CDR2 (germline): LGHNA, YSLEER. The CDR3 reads CASSQDFTRGANTGELFF. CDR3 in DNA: TGCGCCAGCAGCCAAGATTTTACGCGGGGCGCGAACACCGGGGAGCTGTTTTTT.

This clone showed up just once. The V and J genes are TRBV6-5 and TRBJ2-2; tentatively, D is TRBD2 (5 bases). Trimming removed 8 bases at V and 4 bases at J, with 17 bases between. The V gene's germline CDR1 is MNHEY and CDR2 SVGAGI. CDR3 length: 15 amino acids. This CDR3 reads CASRRGQTRTGELFF. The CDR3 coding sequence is TGTGCCAGCCGACGAGGGCAGACCCGCACCGGGGAGCTGTTTTTT.

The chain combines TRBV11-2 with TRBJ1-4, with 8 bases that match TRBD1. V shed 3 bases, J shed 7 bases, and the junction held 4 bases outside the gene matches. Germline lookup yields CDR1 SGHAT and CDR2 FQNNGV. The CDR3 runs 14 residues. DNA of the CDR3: TGTGCCAGCAGCTTGGGACAGGCTCCTGAAAAACTGTTTTTT. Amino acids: CASSLGQAPEKLFF.

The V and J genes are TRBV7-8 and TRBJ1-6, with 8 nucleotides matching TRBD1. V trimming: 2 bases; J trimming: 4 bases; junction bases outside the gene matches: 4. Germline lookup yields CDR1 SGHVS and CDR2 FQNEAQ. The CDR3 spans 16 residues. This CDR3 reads CASSLTGGAYNSPLHF. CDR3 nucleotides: TGTGCCAGCAGCTTAACAGGGGGAGCATATAATTCACCCCTCCACTTT. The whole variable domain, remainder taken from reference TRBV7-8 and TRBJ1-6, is GAGVSQSPRYKVAKRGQDVALRCDPISGHVSLFWYQQALGQGPEFLTYFQNEAQLDKSGLPSDRFFAERPEGSVSTLKIQRTQQEDSAVYLCASSLTGGAYNSPLHFGNGTRLTVT.